These T cell receptor beta chains were read from a single sample in a study of blood T cell repertoires in COVID-19. TCRdb's table, derived via immunoSEQ multiplex PCR, lists solely in-frame clones and lacks some. The profile shows about 230,000 clones, approximately 82% of them singletons. The sequenced sample consisted of peripheral blood. The source is a woman aged 70-85 years with active or convalescent COVID-19. The CDR3 runs from the conserved cysteine through the conserved F or W. Fields, in order: V gene, clone size, D gene, J gene, CDR3 protein, CDR3 DNA. D genes are given only for firm matches. Size is stated for part of the rows, as once, few or many counts, or as a class when the clone is expanded.

v_call: TRBV30
clone_size: -
d_call: -
j_call: TRBJ1-2
cdr3_aa: CAWSVARGYTF
cdr3_nt: TGTGCCTGGAGTGTTGCCCGGGGCTACACCTTC

v_call: TRBV10-3
clone_size: -
d_call: -
j_call: TRBJ2-7
cdr3_aa: CAISDGGEQYF
cdr3_nt: TGTGCCATCAGTGACGGCGGCGAGCAGTACTTC

v_call: TRBV6-5
clone_size: -
d_call: TRBD1
j_call: TRBJ1-6
cdr3_aa: CASRQGISPLHF
cdr3_nt: TGTGCCAGCAGACAGGGGATTTCACCCCTCCACTTT

v_call: TRBV6-5
clone_size: -
d_call: TRBD2
j_call: TRBJ2-5
cdr3_aa: CASVRSTAGDETQYF
cdr3_nt: TGTGCCAGCGTCAGGAGTACAGCGGGAGACGAGACCCAGTACTTC

v_call: TRBV11-2
clone_size: -
d_call: TRBD2
j_call: TRBJ2-2
cdr3_aa: CASSPPSGRDTGELFF
cdr3_nt: TGTGCCAGCAGCCCCCCTAGCGGGAGAGACACCGGGGAGCTGTTTTTT

v_call: TRBV6-5
clone_size: -
d_call: -
j_call: TRBJ1-2
cdr3_aa: CASSPDRANYGYTF
cdr3_nt: TGTGCCAGCAGTCCGGACAGAGCTAACTATGGCTACACCTTC

v_call: TRBV10-3
clone_size: -
d_call: -
j_call: TRBJ2-5
cdr3_aa: CAIRTGVGETQYF
cdr3_nt: TGTGCCATCAGGACGGGGGTAGGAGAGACCCAGTACTTC

v_call: TRBV2
clone_size: few
d_call: -
j_call: TRBJ1-5
cdr3_aa: CASARAGVSGNQPQHF
cdr3_nt: TGTGCCAGCGCAAGGGCCGGGGTGTCCGGCAATCAGCCCCAGCATTTT

v_call: TRBV6-5
clone_size: -
d_call: -
j_call: TRBJ2-1
cdr3_aa: CASNLLGQPYNEQFF
cdr3_nt: TGTGCCAGCAATCTTCTAGGACAGCCCTACAATGAGCAGTTCTTC

v_call: TRBV11-3
clone_size: once
d_call: TRBD1
j_call: TRBJ2-2
cdr3_aa: CASSLGGQGGTGELFF
cdr3_nt: TGTGCCAGCAGCTTGGGGGGACAGGGGGGCACCGGGGAGCTGTTTTTT

v_call: TRBV11-2
clone_size: -
d_call: -
j_call: TRBJ1-1
cdr3_aa: CASSRGQTNTEAFF
cdr3_nt: TGTGCCAGCAGTCGCGGACAGACGAACACTGAAGCTTTCTTT

v_call: TRBV6-6
clone_size: -
d_call: TRBD1
j_call: TRBJ1-3
cdr3_aa: CASLTGASGNTIYF
cdr3_nt: TGTGCCAGCCTAACAGGGGCCTCTGGAAACACCATATATTTT

v_call: TRBV19
clone_size: -
d_call: TRBD1
j_call: TRBJ2-1
cdr3_aa: CASRVDRASYNEQFF
cdr3_nt: TGTGCCAGTAGGGTAGACAGGGCCTCCTACAATGAGCAGTTCTTC

v_call: TRBV18
clone_size: once
d_call: TRBD1
j_call: TRBJ2-5
cdr3_aa: CASSPRVQGSETQYF
cdr3_nt: TGTGCCAGCTCACCACGTGTACAGGGGTCAGAGACCCAGTACTTC

v_call: TRBV7-6
clone_size: -
d_call: -
j_call: TRBJ2-3
cdr3_aa: CASSSRDTDTQYF
cdr3_nt: TGTGCCAGCAGCAGTAGAGACACAGATACGCAGTATTTT

v_call: TRBV14
clone_size: -
d_call: TRBD1
j_call: TRBJ2-7
cdr3_aa: CASSQYRGTFYEQYF
cdr3_nt: TGTGCCAGCAGCCAATACAGGGGGACCTTTTACGAGCAGTACTTC

v_call: TRBV29-1
clone_size: -
d_call: -
j_call: TRBJ2-5
cdr3_aa: CSVEFVGETQYF
cdr3_nt: TGCAGCGTTGAATTTGTCGGGGAGACCCAGTACTTC

v_call: TRBV6-5
clone_size: few
d_call: -
j_call: TRBJ1-3
cdr3_aa: CASTRGVGGTIYF
cdr3_nt: TGTGCCAGCACCCGGGGGGTCGGAGGCACCATATATTTT

v_call: TRBV13
clone_size: once
d_call: TRBD2
j_call: TRBJ2-7
cdr3_aa: CASSLGLSGGPHEQYF
cdr3_nt: TGTGCCAGCAGCTTAGGCCTTAGCGGGGGGCCCCACGAGCAGTACTTC

v_call: TRBV5-1
clone_size: -
d_call: TRBD2
j_call: TRBJ2-1
cdr3_aa: CASSSSGGAYEQFF
cdr3_nt: TGCGCCAGCAGCAGTAGCGGGGGGGCATATGAGCAGTTCTTC

v_call: TRBV2
clone_size: -
d_call: -
j_call: TRBJ1-1
cdr3_aa: CASRFDRGTEAFF
cdr3_nt: TGTGCCAGCAGATTTGACCGGGGGACTGAAGCTTTCTTT

v_call: TRBV7-6
clone_size: -
d_call: TRBD2
j_call: TRBJ2-2
cdr3_aa: CASRRTSGGASGELFF
cdr3_nt: TGTGCCAGCAGACGGACTAGCGGGGGGGCAAGCGGGGAGCTGTTTTTT

v_call: TRBV6-5
clone_size: once
d_call: -
j_call: TRBJ2-5
cdr3_aa: CASSYWTGLGETQYF
cdr3_nt: TGTGCCAGCAGTTACTGGACTGGGCTCGGGGAGACCCAGTACTTC

v_call: TRBV30
clone_size: -
d_call: TRBD2
j_call: TRBJ2-5
cdr3_aa: CASETSGQETQYF
cdr3_nt: TGTGCCTCGGAGACTAGCGGCCAAGAGACCCAGTACTTC

v_call: TRBV6-5
clone_size: -
d_call: -
j_call: TRBJ1-2
cdr3_aa: CALRWGTSYTF
cdr3_nt: TGTGCCCTAAGGTGGGGGACTAGCTACACCTTC

v_call: TRBV2
clone_size: -
d_call: -
j_call: TRBJ1-2
cdr3_aa: CASSRDINYGYTF
cdr3_nt: TGTGCCAGCAGTCGGGACATTAACTATGGCTACACCTTC

v_call: TRBV6-2/TRBV6-3
clone_size: once
d_call: -
j_call: TRBJ2-3
cdr3_aa: CASSYVRSTDTQYF
cdr3_nt: TGTGCCAGCAGTTACGTGCGCAGCACAGATACGCAGTATTTT

v_call: TRBV7-8
clone_size: -
d_call: TRBD1
j_call: TRBJ1-1
cdr3_aa: CASSSTGRTTEAFF
cdr3_nt: TGTGCCAGCAGCTCGACAGGGCGAACAACTGAAGCTTTCTTT

v_call: TRBV7-2
clone_size: -
d_call: -
j_call: TRBJ1-2
cdr3_aa: CASSLNPNGNYGYTF
cdr3_nt: TGTGCCAGCAGCTTAAACCCGAACGGGAACTATGGCTACACCTTC

v_call: TRBV19
clone_size: -
d_call: -
j_call: TRBJ1-6
cdr3_aa: CASRGGQGHSPLHF
cdr3_nt: TGTGCCAGTAGGGGGGGGCAAGGCCATTCACCCCTCCACTTT